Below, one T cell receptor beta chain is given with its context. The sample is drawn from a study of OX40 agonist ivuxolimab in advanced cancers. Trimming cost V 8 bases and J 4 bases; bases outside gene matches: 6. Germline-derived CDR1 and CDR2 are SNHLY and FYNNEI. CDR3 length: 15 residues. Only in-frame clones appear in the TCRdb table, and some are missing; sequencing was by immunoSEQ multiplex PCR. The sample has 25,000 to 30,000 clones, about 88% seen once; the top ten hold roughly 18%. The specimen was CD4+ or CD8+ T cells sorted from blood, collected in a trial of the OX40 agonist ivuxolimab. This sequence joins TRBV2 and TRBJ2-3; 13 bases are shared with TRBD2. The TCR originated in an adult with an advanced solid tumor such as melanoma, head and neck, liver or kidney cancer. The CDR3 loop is CASQTSGGASDTQYF. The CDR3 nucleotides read TGTGCCAGCCAAACTAGCGGGGGGGCGTCAGATACGCAGTATTTT.